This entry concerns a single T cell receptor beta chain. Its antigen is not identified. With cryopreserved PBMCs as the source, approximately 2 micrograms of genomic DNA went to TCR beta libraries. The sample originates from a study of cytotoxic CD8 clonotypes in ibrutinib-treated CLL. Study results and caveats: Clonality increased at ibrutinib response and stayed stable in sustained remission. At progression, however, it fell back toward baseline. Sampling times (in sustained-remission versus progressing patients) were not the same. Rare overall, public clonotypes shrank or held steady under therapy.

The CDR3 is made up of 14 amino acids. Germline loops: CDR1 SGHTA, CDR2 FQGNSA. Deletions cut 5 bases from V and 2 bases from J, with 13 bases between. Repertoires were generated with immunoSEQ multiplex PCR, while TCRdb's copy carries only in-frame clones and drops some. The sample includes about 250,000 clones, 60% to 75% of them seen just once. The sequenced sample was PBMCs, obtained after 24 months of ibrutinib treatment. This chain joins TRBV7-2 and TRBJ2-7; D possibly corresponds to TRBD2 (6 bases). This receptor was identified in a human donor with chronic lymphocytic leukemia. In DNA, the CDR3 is TGTGCCAGCAGCCCCCGGGACTTGCCCTACGAGCAGTACTTC. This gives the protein CASSPRDLPYEQYF. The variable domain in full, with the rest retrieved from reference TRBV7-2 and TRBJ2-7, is GAGVSQSPSNKVTEKGKDVELRCDPISGHTALYWYRQSLGQGLEFLIYFQGNSAPDKSGLPSDRFSAERTGGSVSTLTIQRTQQEDSAVYLCASSPRDLPYEQYFGPGTRLTVT.